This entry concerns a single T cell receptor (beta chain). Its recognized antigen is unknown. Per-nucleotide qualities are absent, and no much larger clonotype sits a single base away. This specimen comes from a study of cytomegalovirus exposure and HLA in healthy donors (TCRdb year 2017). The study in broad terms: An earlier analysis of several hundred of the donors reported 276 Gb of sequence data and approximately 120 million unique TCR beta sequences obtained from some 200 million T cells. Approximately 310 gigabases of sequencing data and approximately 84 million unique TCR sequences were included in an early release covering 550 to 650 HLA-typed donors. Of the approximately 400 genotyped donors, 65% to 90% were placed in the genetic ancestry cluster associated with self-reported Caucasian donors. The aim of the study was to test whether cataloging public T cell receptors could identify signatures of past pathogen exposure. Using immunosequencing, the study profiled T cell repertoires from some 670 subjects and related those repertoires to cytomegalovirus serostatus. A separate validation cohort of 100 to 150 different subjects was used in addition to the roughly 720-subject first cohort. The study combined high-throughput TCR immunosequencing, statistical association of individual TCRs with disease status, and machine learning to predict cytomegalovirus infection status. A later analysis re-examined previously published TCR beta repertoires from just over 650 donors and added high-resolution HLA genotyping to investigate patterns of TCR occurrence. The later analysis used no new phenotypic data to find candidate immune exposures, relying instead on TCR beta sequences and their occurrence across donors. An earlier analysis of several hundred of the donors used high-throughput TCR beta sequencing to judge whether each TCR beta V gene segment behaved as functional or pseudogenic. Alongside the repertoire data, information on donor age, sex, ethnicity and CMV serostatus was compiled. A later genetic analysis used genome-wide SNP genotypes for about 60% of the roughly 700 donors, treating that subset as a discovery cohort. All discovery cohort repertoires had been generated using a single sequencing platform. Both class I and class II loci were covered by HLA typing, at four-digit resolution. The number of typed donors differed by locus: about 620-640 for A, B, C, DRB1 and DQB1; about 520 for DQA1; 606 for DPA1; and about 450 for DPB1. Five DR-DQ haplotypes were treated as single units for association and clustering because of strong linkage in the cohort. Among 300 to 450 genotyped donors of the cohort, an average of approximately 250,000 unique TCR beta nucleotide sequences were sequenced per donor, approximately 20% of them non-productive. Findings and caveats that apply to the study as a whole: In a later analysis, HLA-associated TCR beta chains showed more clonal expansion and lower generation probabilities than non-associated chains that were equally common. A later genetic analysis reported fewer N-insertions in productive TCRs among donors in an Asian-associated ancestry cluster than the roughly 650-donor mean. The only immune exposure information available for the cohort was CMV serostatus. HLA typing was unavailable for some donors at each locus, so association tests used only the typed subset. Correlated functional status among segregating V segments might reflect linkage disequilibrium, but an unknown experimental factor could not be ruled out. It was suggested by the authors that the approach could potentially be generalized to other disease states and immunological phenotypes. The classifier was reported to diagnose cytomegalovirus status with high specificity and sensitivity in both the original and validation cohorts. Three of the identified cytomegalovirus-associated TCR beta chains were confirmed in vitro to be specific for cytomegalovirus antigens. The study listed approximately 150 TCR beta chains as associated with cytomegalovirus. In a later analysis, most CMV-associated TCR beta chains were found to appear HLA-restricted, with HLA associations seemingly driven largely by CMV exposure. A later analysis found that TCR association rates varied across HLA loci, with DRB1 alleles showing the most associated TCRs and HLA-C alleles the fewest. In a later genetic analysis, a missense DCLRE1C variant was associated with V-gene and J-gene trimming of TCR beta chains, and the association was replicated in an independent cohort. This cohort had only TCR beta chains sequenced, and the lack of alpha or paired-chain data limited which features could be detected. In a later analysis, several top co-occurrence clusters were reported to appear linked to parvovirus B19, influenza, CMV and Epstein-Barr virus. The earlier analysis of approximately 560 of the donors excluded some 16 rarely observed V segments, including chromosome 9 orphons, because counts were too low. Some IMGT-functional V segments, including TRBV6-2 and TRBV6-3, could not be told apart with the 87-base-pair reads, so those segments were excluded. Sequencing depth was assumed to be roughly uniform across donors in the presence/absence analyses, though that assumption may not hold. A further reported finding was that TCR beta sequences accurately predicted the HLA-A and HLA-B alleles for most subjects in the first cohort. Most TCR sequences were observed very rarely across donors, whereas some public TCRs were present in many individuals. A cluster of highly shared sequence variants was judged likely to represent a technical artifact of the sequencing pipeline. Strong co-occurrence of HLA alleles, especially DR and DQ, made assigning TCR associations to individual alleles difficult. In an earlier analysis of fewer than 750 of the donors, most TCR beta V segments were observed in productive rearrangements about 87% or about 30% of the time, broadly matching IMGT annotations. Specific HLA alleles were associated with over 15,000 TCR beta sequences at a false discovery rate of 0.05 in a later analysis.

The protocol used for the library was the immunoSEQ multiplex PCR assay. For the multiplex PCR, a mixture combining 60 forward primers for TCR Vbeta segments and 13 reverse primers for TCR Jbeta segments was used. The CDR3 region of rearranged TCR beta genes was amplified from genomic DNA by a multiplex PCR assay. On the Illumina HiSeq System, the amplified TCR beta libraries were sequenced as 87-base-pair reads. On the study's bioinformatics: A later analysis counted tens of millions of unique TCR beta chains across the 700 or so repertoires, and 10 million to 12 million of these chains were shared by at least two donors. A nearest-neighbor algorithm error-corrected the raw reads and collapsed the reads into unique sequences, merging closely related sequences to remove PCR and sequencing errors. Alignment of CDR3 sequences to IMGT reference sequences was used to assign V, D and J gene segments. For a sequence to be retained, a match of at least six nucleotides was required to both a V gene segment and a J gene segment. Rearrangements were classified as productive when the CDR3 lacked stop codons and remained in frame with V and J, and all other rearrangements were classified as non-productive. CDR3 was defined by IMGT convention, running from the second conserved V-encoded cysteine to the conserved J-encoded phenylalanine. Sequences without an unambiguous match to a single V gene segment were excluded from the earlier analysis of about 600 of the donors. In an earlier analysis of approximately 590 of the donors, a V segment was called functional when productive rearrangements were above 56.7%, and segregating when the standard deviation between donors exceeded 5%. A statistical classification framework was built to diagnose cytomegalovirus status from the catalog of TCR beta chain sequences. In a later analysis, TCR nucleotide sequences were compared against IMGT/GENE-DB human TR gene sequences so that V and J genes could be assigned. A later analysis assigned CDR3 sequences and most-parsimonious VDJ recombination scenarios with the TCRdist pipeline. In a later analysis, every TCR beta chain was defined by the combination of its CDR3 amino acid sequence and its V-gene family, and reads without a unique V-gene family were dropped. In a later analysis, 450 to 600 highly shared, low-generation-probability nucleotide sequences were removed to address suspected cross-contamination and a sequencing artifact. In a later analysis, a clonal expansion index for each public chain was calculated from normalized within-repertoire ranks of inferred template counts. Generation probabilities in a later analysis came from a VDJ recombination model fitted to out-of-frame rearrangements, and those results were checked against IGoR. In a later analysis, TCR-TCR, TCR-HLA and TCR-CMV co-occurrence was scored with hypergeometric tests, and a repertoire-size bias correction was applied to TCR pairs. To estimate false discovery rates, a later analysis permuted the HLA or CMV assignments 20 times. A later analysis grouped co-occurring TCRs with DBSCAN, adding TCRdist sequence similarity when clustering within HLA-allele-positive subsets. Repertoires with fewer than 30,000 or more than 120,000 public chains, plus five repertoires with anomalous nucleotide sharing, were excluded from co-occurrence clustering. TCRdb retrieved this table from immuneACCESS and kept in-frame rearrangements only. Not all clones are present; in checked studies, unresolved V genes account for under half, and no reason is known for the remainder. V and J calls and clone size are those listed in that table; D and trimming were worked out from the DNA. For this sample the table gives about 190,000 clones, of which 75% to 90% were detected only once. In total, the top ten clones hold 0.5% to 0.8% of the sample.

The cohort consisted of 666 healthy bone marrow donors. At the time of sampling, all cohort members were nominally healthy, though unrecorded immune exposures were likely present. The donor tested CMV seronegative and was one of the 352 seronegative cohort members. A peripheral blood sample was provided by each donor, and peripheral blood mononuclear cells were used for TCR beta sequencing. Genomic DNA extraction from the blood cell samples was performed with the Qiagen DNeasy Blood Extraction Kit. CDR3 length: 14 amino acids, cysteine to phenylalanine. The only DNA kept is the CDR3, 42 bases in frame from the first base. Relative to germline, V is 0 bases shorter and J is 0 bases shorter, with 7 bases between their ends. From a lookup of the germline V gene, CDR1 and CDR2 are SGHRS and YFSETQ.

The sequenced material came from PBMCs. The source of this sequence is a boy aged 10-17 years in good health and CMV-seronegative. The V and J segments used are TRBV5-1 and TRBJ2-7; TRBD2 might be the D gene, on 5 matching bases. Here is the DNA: TGCGCCAGCAGCTTGGGTCGGGGCTCCTACGAGCAGTACTTC. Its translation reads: CASSLGRGSYEQYF. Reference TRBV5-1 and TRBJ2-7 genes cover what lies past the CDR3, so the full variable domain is KAGVTQTPRYLIKTRGQQVTLSCSPISGHRSVSWYQQTPGQGLQFLFEYFSETQRNKGNFPGRFSGRQFSNSRSEMNVSTLELGDSALYLCASSLGRGSYEQYFGPGTRLTVT.